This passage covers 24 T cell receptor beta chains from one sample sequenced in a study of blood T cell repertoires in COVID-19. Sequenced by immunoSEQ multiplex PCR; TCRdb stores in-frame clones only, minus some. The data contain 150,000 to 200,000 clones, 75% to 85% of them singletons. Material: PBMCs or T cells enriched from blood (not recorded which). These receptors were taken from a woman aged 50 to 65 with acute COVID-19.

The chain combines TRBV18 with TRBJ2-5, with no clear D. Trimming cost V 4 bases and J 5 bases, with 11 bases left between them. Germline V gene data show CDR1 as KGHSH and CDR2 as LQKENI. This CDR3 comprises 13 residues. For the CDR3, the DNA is TGTGCCAGCTCACGATCGCAAGAGGAGACCCAGTACTTC. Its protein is CASSRSQEETQYF.

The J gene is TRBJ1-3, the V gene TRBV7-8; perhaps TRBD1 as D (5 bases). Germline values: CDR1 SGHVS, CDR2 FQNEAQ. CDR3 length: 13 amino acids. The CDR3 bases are TGTGCGGGCAGGGAGGCTGCTGGAAACACCATATATTTT. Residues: CAGREAAGNTIYF.

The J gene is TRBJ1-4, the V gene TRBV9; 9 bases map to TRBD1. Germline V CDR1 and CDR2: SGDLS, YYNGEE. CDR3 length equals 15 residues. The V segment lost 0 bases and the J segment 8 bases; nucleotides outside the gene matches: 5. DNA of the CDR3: TGTGCCAGCAGCGTAGACACAGGGGGCGACGAAAAACTGTTTTTT. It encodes CASSVDTGGDEKLFF.

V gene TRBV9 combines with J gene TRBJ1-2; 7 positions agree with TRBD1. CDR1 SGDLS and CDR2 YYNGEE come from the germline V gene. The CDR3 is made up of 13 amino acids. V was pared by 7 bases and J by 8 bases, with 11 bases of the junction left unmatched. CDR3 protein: CASRRWQGDGYTF. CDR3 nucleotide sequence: TGTGCCAGCCGTAGGTGGCAGGGGGACGGCTACACCTTC.

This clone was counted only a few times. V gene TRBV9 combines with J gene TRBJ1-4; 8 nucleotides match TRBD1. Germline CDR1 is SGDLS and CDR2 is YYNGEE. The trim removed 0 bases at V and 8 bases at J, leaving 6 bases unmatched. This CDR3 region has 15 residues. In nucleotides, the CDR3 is TGTGCCAGCAGCGTAGGGCAGGGGGCTCGCGAAAAACTGTTTTTT. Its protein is CASSVGQGAREKLFF.

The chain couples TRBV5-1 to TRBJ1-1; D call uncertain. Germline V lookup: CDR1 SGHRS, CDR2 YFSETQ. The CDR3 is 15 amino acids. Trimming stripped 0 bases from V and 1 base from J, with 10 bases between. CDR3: CASSLVIAGNTEAFF. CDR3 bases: TGCGCCAGCAGCTTGGTAATCGCAGGGAACACTGAAGCTTTCTTT.

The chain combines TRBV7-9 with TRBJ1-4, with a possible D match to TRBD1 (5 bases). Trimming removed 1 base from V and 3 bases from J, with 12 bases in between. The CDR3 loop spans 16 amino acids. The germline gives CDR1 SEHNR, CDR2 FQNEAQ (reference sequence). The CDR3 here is CASSLEAGVANEKLFF. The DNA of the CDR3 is TGTGCCAGCAGCTTAGAAGCGGGGGTGGCTAATGAAAAACTGTTTTTT.

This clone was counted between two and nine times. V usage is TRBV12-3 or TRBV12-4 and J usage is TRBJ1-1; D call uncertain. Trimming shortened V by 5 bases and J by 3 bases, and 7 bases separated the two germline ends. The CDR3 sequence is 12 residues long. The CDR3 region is CASSPGYTEAFF. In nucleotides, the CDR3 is TGTGCCAGCAGTCCGGGGTACACTGAAGCTTTCTTT.

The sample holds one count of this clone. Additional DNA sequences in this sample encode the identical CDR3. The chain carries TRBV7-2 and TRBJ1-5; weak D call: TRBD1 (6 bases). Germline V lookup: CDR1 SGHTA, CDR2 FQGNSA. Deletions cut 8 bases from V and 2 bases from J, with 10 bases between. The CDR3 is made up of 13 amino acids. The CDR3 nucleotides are TGTGCCAGCTCCAGACAGGGCAATCAGCCCCAGCATTTT. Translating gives CASSRQGNQPQHF.

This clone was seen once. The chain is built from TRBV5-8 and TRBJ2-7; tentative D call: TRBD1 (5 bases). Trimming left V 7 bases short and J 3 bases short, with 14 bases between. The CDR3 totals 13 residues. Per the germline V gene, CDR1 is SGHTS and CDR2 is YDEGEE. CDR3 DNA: TGTGCCAGCCAGGCAGGGAATCGCTACGAGCAGTACGTC. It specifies CASQAGNRYEQYV.

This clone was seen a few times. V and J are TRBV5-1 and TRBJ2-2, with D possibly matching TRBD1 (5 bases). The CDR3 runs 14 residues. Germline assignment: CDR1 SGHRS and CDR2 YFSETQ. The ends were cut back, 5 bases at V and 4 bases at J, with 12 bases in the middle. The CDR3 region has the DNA TGCGCCAGCAGGGTTAATCAGGGCACCGGGGAGCTGTTTTTT. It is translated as CASRVNQGTGELFF.

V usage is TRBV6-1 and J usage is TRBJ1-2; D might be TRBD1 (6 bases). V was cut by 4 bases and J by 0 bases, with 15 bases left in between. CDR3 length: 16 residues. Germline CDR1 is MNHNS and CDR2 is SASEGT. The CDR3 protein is CASSGPTGLSNYGYTF. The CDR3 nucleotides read TGTGCCAGCAGTGGCCCTACAGGGTTGTCTAACTATGGCTACACCTTC.

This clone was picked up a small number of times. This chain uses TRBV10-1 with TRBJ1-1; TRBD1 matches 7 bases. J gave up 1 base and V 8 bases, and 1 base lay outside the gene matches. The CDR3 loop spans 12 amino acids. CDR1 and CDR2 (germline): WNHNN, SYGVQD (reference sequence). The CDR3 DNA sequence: TGCGCCAGCCGACAGGGGAACACTGAAGCTTTCTTT. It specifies CASRQGNTEAFF.

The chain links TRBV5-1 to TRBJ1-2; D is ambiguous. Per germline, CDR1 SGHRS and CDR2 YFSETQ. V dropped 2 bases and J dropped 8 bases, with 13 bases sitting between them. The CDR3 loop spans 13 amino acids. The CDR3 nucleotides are TGCGCCAGCAGCTTATCCCTTGGAGAAGGCTACACCTTC. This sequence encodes CASSLSLGEGYTF.

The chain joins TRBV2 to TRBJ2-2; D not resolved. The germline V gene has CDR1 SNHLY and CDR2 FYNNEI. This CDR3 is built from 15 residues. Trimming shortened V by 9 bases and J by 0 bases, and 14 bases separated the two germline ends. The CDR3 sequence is CASLPYSSNTGELFF. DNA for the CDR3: TGTGCCAGTTTACCCTATTCTTCGAACACCGGGGAGCTGTTTTTT.

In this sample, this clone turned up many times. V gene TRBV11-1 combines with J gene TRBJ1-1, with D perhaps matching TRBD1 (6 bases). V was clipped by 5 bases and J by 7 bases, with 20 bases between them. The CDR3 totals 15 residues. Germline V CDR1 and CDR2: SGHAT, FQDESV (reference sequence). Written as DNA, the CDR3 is TGTGCCAGCAGCCCCCTGACAGGTCCCGCGGTTGAAGCTTTCTTT. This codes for CASSPLTGPAVEAFF.

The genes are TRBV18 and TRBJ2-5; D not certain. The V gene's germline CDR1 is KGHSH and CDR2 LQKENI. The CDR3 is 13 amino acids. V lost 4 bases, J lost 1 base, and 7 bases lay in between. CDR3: CASSQGGQETQYF. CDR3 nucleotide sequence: TGTGCCAGCTCACAAGGCGGCCAAGAGACCCAGTACTTC.

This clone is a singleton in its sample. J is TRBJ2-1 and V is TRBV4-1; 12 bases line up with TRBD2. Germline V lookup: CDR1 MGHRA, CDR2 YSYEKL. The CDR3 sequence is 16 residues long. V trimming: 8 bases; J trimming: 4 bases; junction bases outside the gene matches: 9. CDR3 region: CASLRLAGDTYNEQFF. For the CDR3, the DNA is TGCGCCAGCCTAAGACTAGCGGGAGATACTTACAATGAGCAGTTCTTC.

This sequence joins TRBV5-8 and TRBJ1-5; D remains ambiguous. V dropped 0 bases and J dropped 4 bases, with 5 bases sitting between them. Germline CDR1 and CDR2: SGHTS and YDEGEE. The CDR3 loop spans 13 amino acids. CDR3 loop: CASSLDRNQPQHF. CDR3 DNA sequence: TGTGCCAGCAGCTTGGACAGAAATCAGCCCCAGCATTTT. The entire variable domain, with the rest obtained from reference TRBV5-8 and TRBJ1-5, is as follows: EAGVTQSPTHLIKTRGQQATLRCSPISGHTSVYWYQQALGLGLQFLLWYDEGEERNRGNFPPRFSGRQFPNYSSELNVNALELEDSALYLCASSLDRNQPQHFGDGTRLSIL.

CDR3: CASSAGEGVEYF. For the CDR3, the DNA is TGTGCCAGCTCCGCCGGGGAGGGGGTGGAGTACTTC. This sequence joins TRBV18 and TRBJ2-4, with D possibly being TRBD2 (7 bases). Germline values: CDR1 KGHSH, CDR2 LQKENI. The CDR3 totals 12 residues. Trimming shortened V by 6 bases and J by 14 bases, and 17 bases separated the two germline ends.

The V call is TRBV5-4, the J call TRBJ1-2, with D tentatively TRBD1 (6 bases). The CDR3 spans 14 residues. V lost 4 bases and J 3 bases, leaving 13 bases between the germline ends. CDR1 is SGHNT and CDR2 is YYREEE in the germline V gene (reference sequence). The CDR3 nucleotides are TGTGCCAGCAGCCCCACGGGGGGCCACTATGGCTACACCTTC. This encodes CASSPTGGHYGYTF.

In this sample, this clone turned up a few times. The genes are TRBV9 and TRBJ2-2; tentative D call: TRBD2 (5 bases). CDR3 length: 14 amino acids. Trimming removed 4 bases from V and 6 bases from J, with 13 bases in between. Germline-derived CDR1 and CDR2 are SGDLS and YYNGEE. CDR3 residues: CASSPDVGAGELFF. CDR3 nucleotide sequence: TGTGCCAGCAGCCCGGATGTGGGAGCCGGGGAGCTGTTTTTT.

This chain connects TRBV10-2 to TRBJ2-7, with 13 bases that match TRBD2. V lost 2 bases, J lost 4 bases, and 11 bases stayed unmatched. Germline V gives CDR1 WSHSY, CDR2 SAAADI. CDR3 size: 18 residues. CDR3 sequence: CASSEPGLAGPSGYEQYV. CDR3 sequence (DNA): TGCGCCAGCAGTGAGCCGGGACTAGCGGGGCCATCGGGGTACGAGCAGTACGTC.

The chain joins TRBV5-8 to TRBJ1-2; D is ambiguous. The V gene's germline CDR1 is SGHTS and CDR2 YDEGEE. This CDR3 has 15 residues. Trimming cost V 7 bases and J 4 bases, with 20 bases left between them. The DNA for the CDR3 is TGTGCCAGCGCCTCCCGGTTCCCGCGCTTCTATGGCTACACCTTC. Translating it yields CASASRFPRFYGYTF.